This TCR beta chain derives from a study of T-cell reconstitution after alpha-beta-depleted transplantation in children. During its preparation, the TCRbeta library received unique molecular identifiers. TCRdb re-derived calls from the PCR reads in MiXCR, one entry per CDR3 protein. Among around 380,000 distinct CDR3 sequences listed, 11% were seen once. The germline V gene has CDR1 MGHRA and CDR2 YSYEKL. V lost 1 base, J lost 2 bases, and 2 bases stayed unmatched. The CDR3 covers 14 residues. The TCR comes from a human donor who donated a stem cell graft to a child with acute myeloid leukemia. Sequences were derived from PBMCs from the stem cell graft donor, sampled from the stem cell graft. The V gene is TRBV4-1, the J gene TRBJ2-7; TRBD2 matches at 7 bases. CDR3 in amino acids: CASSQGAGAYEQYF. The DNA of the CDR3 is TGCGCCAGCAGCCAAGGGGCGGGAGCCTACGAGCAGTACTTC.